This TCR beta chain was identified during a study of blood T cell repertoires in COVID-19. Study-wide context: Researchers got acute and convalescent COVID-19 samples from the United States, Italy and Spain. T cells, B-cell-depleted T cells, or PBMCs provided the cDNA or gDNA that served as material.

Trimming took 7 bases from V and 1 from J, leaving 10 bases between them. CDR1 and CDR2 (germline): MDHEN, SYDVKM. The CDR3 runs 13 residues. Original methodology: Amplification from reference gene primers served as the basis for estimated nucleated cell counts. Clones were sequenced by immunoSEQ multiplex PCR, and TCRdb holds only the in-frame ones, with some missing. V, J and clone size are taken as reported in that table, and D and trimming were inferred from the DNA itself. This repertoire shows 220,000 or so clones, around 83% found once; its top ten account for about 10%. The Seattle patients, enrolled during active infection, were followed longitudinally.

The TCR comes from a woman between 45 and 60 years old with COVID-19, enrolled during active disease. The rearrangement links TRBV28 to TRBJ1-2; tentatively, D is TRBD1 (6 bases). The sequenced sample was peripheral blood. The CDR3 DNA reads as TGTGCCAGCATTGAACAGGGTAACTATGGCTACACCTTC. It specifies CASIEQGNYGYTF.